This T cell receptor (beta chain) derives from a study of OX40 agonist ivuxolimab in advanced cancers. Study-wide context: Patients undergoing dose escalation presented with hepatocellular carcinoma, melanoma, renal cell or head and neck cancer.

TCRdb's copy holds only in-frame clones and misses some; the assay was immunoSEQ multiplex PCR. The table has about 60,000 clones, about 83% seen once. Per the germline V gene, CDR1 is SGHRS and CDR2 is YFSETQ. Trimming took 0 bases from V and 2 from J; bases not matched to a gene: 2. The CDR3 has 15 residues. The genes are TRBV5-1 and TRBJ1-2, with 9 positions matching TRBD1. This receptor was identified in an adult with an advanced solid tumor such as melanoma, head and neck, liver or kidney cancer. The sequencing used CD4+ or CD8+ T cells sorted from blood, collected in a trial of the OX40 agonist ivuxolimab. The CDR3 spells CASSLGGTGNYGYTF. DNA of the CDR3: TGCGCCAGCAGCTTGGGAGGGACAGGGAACTATGGCTACACCTTC.